These 25 T cell receptor beta chains originate from one sample sequenced in a study of tumor and adjacent non-tumor tissue in lung cancer. The template was RNA from unsorted bulk tissue. Three rounds of nested PCR, following a modified ARM-PCR protocol, produced the TCRbeta library. From the multiplex PCR reads, TCRdb called clonotypes with MiXCR, one entry per CDR3 protein. Of about 68,000 distinct CDR3 sequences listed, roughly 56% are singletons. Sequencing used lung tumor tissue. Source of these receptors: a man aged 45-65 years with non-small cell lung cancer.

Note on this clonotype: No conserved phenylalanine or tryptophan is present at the end of the CDR3, so a read error is the likely explanation. The DNA is left out, because the CDR3 cannot be placed on it with certainty; the CDR3 is given as TCRdb lists it. The J gene is TRBJ1-4, the V gene TRBV12-3 or TRBV12-4. Including both end residues, the CDR3 is 14 amino acids long. CDR3 loop: CASRVEGHNEKPFC.

Worth noting for this clonotype: A single base separates this from a much larger clone, so it may be a read error. The rearrangement uses TRBV5-5 and TRBJ2-1, with TRBD1 identical over 8 bases. From germline, CDR1 is SGHKS and CDR2 YYEKEE (reference sequence). Losses at the gene ends were 3 bases for V and 7 bases for J; bases not matched to a gene: 12. The CDR3 sequence is 16 residues long. This CDR3 reads CASSSAIGTGGNEQFF. The CDR3 nucleotides are TGTGCCAGCAGCTCGGCGATCGGGACAGGCGGGAATGAGCAGTTCTTC.

This clonotype appeared a few times. The rearrangement joins TRBV7-8 to TRBJ2-1; D remains ambiguous. Germline V lookup: CDR1 SGHVS, CDR2 FQNEAQ. Deletions cut 1 base from V and 2 bases from J, with 9 bases between. The CDR3 is 15 residues long. The CDR3 DNA is TGTGCCAGCAGCTTAGATGTGGGTACCTACAATGAGCAGTTCTTC. Translating it yields CASSLDVGTYNEQFF.

This clonotype was observed a handful of times. A much larger clone sits a single nucleotide away, making a read error possible. The chain links TRBV20-1 to TRBJ2-3, with 7 bases fitting TRBD2. Germline V lookup: CDR1 DFQATT, CDR2 SNEGSKA (reference sequence). V shed 7 bases, J shed 0 bases, and the junction held 16 bases outside the gene matches. CDR3 length: 17 residues. DNA for the CDR3: TGCAGTGTTAGGGCCGAGGGAATAGCGGGTAGCACAGATACGCAGTATTTT. This codes for CSVRAEGIAGSTDTQYF.

Worth noting for this clonotype: This may stem from a read error, because a much larger clone lies one nucleotide away. The rearrangement joins TRBV6-6 to TRBJ2-7; tentatively, D is TRBD1 (5 bases). The CDR3 consists of 11 residues. CDR1 MNHNY and CDR2 SVGAGI come from the germline V gene (reference sequence). Trimming removed 8 bases from V and 6 bases from J, with 11 bases in between. CDR3 bases: TGTGCCAGCTCTGGACATAGCGAGCAGTACTTC. This encodes CASSGHSEQYF.

Turning to this clonotype: A read error may be the cause here, since a much bigger clone is one base away. This chain uses TRBV10-3 with TRBJ2-7; the D is unclear. Germline CDR1 is ENHRY and CDR2 is SYGVKD. This CDR3 spans 14 amino acids. The CDR3 is CVISDGRMTYEQYF. Written as DNA, the CDR3 is TGTGTCATAAGTGATGGACGGATGACCTACGAGCAGTACTTC.

This clonotype came up many times. At one end, the junction sequence differs from germline, possibly due to a read error. CDR3 coding DNA: TGTGCCACCAGCTCCTCTATGGGGGAGCAGTACTTC. It specifies CATSSSMGEQYF. V usage is TRBV11-1 and J usage is TRBJ2-7, with D unresolved. CDR3 length equals 12 residues. The germline V gene encodes CDR1 SGHAT and CDR2 FQDESV (reference sequence).

Concerning this clonotype itself: One junction end does not reproduce the germline sequence, and a read error may be involved. V is TRBV5-1 and J is TRBJ2-1; 8 bases map to TRBD1. The CDR3 is 20 residues long. Germline values: CDR1 SGHRS, CDR2 YFSETQ. CDR3 nucleotide sequence: TGCGCCAGCAACCCAGGGCAGGGGGCGAGCCGGAGGGCCTCCTACTATGAGCAGTTCTTC. It translates to CASNPGQGASRRASYYEQFF.

Concerning this clonotype itself: One end of the junction is discordant with germline, which a read error may explain. The chain joins TRBV30 to TRBJ2-2, with D unclear. The germline V gene encodes CDR1 GTSNPN and CDR2 SVGIG (reference sequence). This CDR3 region has 13 residues. The chain's CDR3 is CVWSPFGTGELFF. CDR3 DNA: TGTGTCTGGAGCCCCTTCGGTACCGGGGAGCTGTTTTTT.

With respect to this clonotype: This may arise from a read error, as a much more abundant clone is one base away. V and J are TRBV6-1 and TRBJ2-2; D is undetermined. The CDR3 sequence is 19 residues long. Deletions cut 4 bases from V and 5 bases from J, with 26 bases between. The germline V gene has CDR1 MNHNS and CDR2 SASEGT. This chain's CDR3 is CASSAYWPAAVTLTGELFF. The CDR3 DNA reads as TGTGCCAGCAGTGCTTATTGGCCCGCTGCCGTCACCCTTACCGGGGAGCTGTTTTTT.

Notes on this clonotype: At one of its ends the junction is not consistent with the germline gene, which may arise from a read error. The chain carries TRBV5-1 and TRBJ1-3, with D uncertain. The length of the CDR3 is 15 residues. Germline V gives CDR1 SGHRS, CDR2 YFSETQ. As DNA, the CDR3 is TGCGCCAGCAGATCCTGGCCGAGCTCTGGAAACATCATATATTTT. Encoded protein: CASRSWPSSGNIIYF. Complete variable domain (other parts from reference TRBV5-1 and TRBJ1-3): KAGVTQTPRYLIKTRGQQVTLSCSPISGHRSVSWYQQTPGQGLQFLFEYFSETQRNKGNFPGRFSGRQFSNSRSEMNVSTLELGDSALYLCASRSWPSSGNIIYFGEGSWLTVV.

This clonotype was counted at least ten times. The J gene is TRBJ2-3, the V gene TRBV6-5; 10 bases are a match to TRBD1. The germline V gene has CDR1 MNHEY and CDR2 SVGAGI. CDR3 length: 15 amino acids. J lost 2 bases, V lost 2 bases, and 1 base had no gene match. The DNA for the CDR3 is TGTGCCAGCAGTTACGGGACAGGGGACACAGATACGCAGTATTTT. This translates into CASSYGTGDTDTQYF.

This chain connects TRBV14 to TRBJ2-1; 8 bases map to TRBD2. The CDR3 extends over 16 amino acids. Trimming cost V 3 bases and J 6 bases; bases outside gene matches: 10. The V gene's germline CDR1 is SGHDN and CDR2 FVKESK. The CDR3 loop is CASSQTRTSSINEQFF. CDR3 DNA: TGTGCCAGCAGCCAGACCCGGACTAGCAGCATCAATGAGCAGTTCTTC.

This clonotype showed up just once. A single base separates this from a much larger clone, so it may be a read error. The chain joins TRBV20-1 to TRBJ1-1, with D perhaps matching TRBD1 (5 bases). Germline CDR1 and CDR2: DFQATT and SNEGSKA (reference sequence). The CDR3 has 12 residues. V gave up 7 bases and J gave up 1 base, with 10 bases separating them. CDR3 region: CSGRGSNTEAFF. CDR3 nucleotides: TGCAGTGGTCGGGGGTCGAACACTGAAGCTTTCTTT.

With regard to this clonotype: Since no conserved phenylalanine or tryptophan closes the CDR3, a read error is the likely cause. The V call is TRBV19, the J call TRBJ2-1; 8 nucleotides agree with TRBD2. In germline, CDR1 is LNHDA, CDR2 SQIVND (reference sequence). V dropped 6 bases and J dropped 6; count of bases not matched to a gene: 13. This CDR3 is 16 amino acids long. The CDR3 loop is CASRYSGTSGSNEQFI. For the CDR3, the DNA is TGTGCCAGTAGATACTCAGGGACTAGTGGGAGCAATGAGCAGTTCATC.

The chain joins TRBV5-1 to TRBJ2-7, with unresolved D. Per the germline V gene, CDR1 is SGHRS and CDR2 is YFSETQ. V was trimmed by 0 bases and J by 7 bases, leaving 14 bases between them. The CDR3 is made up of 14 amino acids. The CDR3 DNA reads as TGCGCCAGCAGCTTGGTCCCGGCTCAAAGGGAGCAGTACTTC. Residues: CASSLVPAQREQYF.

This clonotype was seen at least ten times. This chain uses TRBV5-4 with TRBJ1-2; a possible D gene is TRBD1 (5 bases). The germline CDR1 and CDR2 sequences are SGHNT and YYREEE (reference sequence). The CDR3 has 14 amino acids. Trimming shortened V by 5 bases and J by 1 base, and 12 bases separated the two germline ends. In DNA, the CDR3 is TGTGCCAGCAGACCCGAGGGGAGTAACTATGGCTACACCTTC. This sequence encodes CASRPEGSNYGYTF.

About this clonotype: A much larger clone lies a single base off, so this may be a read error. The chain combines TRBV6-6 with TRBJ2-7, with D perhaps TRBD2 (5 bases). The germline CDR1 and CDR2 sequences are MNHNY and SVGAGI (reference sequence). This CDR3 has 14 amino acids. The CDR3 reads CVSSYEGPSYEQYF. CDR3 DNA sequence: TGTGTCAGCAGTTATGAGGGTCCCTCCTACGAGCAGTACTTC.

This clonotype has at least ten counts. J is TRBJ2-5 and V is TRBV28; possibly TRBD1 for D (6 bases). CDR1 is MDHEN and CDR2 is SYDVKM in the germline V gene. Trimming removed 6 bases from V and 4 bases from J, with 12 bases in between. The CDR3 sequence is 13 residues long. CDR3 sequence: CASRQAGVETQYF. The CDR3 nucleotides read TGTGCCAGCAGGCAAGCAGGGGTAGAGACCCAGTACTTC.

This CDR3 reads CASSGQEFPYEQYF. Written as DNA, the CDR3 is TGTGCCAGCTCGGGACAGGAGTTTCCCTACGAGCAGTACTTC. The rearrangement uses TRBV7-9 and TRBJ2-7, with 8 nucleotides matching TRBD1. This CDR3 comprises 14 residues. Germline loops: CDR1 SEHNR, CDR2 FQNEAQ (reference sequence). The J segment lost 2 bases and the V segment lost 8 bases, leaving 8 bases of the junction unmatched.

This chain uses TRBV11-2 with TRBJ1-1; D is unresolved. The CDR3 consists of 13 residues. CDR1 is SGHAT and CDR2 is FQNNGV in the germline V gene. V was cut by 2 bases and J by 6 bases, with 10 bases left in between. Written as DNA, the CDR3 is TGTGCCAGCAGCTTATTTATAGACGCTGAAGCTTTCTTT. Protein sequence: CASSLFIDAEAFF.

Concerning this clonotype: This may be a read error: a much more frequent sequence differs by one nucleotide. The V and J genes are TRBV7-9 and TRBJ2-1; tentatively, D is TRBD2 (6 bases). The CDR3 spans 13 residues. Trimming stripped 6 bases from V and 8 bases from J, with 14 bases between. Germline lookup yields CDR1 SEHNR and CDR2 FQNEAQ (reference sequence). The CDR3 DNA sequence: TGTGCCAGCAGGGGACTGGGTATCTATGAGCAGTTCTTC. It is translated as CASRGLGIYEQFF.

This chain links TRBV5-1 with TRBJ2-3; perhaps TRBD1 as D (5 bases). Between the trimmed V and J ends, which lost 0 bases and 6 bases, there was a span of 8 bases. The CDR3 loop spans 13 amino acids. Germline-derived CDR1 and CDR2 are SGHRS and YFSETQ. CDR3 sequence reads: CASSLGRVDTQYF. CDR3 coding DNA: TGCGCCAGCAGCTTGGGCAGGGTCGATACGCAGTATTTT.

The table lists this clonotype with a count of one. This could be a read error, since a much larger clone is one nucleotide away. The chain has TRBV4-1 and TRBJ2-7, with D perhaps matching TRBD2 (6 bases). Trimming pared 3 bases from V and 2 bases from J, leaving 17 bases between. Germline V gives CDR1 MGHRA, CDR2 YSYEKL. The CDR3 totals 16 residues. CDR3 sequence reads: CASSHPGEGLPYEQYF. The CDR3 DNA follows: TGCGCCAGCAGCCACCCGGGAGAGGGGCTACCCTACGAGCAGTACTTC.

Notes on this clonotype: A read error may be the cause here, since a much bigger clone is one base away. In this CDR3 the conserved last residue, phenylalanine or tryptophan, is missing, so a read error is likely. The chain is built from TRBV14 and TRBJ2-6; 7 nucleotides match TRBD2. The CDR3 is made up of 16 amino acids. Germline V gene data show CDR1 as SGHDN and CDR2 as FVKESK. With V trimmed by 4 bases and J by 6 bases, 9 bases remained unmatched. CDR3 loop: CASSLGEGSVANVLTL. The CDR3 DNA is TGTGCCAGCAGCCTCGGGGAGGGGTCAGTGGCCAACGTCCTGACTTTA.